The clone carrying this T cell receptor beta chain was found a few times. Its antigen is unknown. TCRdb redid the calling of the RT-PCR reads with MiXCR, one entry per CDR3 protein. The sample lists approximately 680,000 distinct CDR3 sequences; approximately 14% were seen once. This CDR3 has 15 residues. V was pared by 8 bases and J by 1 base, with 7 bases of the junction left unmatched. CDR1 and CDR2 (germline): MNHEY, SVGEGT. These data originate in a study of response to subunit inactivated influenza vaccine. Study outcomes and limitations: After each seasonal influenza vaccination, few new T cells are recruited, the authors suggested.

The chain is built from TRBV6-2 or TRBV6-3 and TRBJ2-2; 7 bases agree with TRBD2. The sequence derives from a man over 45 who received an inactivated influenza vaccine. Sequencing used PBMCs from blood, obtained roughly 13 days after vaccination. This CDR3 reads CASWLGGGNTGELFF. CDR3 DNA sequence: TGTGCCAGCTGGCTTGGCGGGGGGAACACCGGGGAGCTGTTTTTT.